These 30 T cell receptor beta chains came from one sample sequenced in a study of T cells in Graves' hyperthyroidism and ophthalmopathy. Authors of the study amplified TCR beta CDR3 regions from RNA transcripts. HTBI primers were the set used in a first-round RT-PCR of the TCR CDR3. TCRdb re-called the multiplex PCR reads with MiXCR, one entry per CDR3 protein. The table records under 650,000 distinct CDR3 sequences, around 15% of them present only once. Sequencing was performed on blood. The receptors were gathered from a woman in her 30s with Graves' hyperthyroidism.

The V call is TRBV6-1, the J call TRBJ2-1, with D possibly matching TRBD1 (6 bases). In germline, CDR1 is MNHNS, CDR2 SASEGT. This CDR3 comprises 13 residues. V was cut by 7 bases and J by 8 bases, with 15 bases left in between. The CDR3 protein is CASTKGGRDEQFF. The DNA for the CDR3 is TGTGCCAGCACTAAAGGGGGTAGGGATGAGCAGTTCTTC.

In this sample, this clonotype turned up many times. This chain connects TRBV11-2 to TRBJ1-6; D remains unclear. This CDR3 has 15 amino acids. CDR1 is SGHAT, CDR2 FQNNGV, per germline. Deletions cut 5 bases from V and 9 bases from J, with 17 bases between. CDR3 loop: CASSGSGELGSPLHF. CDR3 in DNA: TGTGCCAGCAGCGGGTCCGGGGAGCTGGGTTCACCCCTCCACTTT.

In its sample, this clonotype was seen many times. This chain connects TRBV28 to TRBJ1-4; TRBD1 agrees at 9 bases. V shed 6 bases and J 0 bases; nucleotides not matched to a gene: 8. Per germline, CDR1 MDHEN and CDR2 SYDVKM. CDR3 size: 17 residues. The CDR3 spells CASRGTGKVATNEKLFF. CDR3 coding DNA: TGTGCCAGCAGGGGGACAGGGAAGGTCGCAACTAATGAAAAACTGTTTTTT.

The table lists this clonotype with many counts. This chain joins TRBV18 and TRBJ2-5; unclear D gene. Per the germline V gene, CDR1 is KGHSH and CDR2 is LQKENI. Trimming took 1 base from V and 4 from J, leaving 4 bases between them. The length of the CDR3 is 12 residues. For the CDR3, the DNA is TGTGCCAGCTCACCACGGGTAGAGACCCAGTACTTC. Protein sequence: CASSPRVETQYF.

CDR3 protein: CSANPGGVAEQYF. The CDR3 DNA reads TGCAGTGCTAATCCTGGGGGCGTCGCAGAGCAGTACTTC. The V gene is TRBV20-1, the J gene TRBJ2-7; TRBD1 might be the D (6 bases). Trimming stripped 4 bases from V and 7 bases from J, with 17 bases between. This CDR3 has 13 residues. Germline assignment: CDR1 DFQATT and CDR2 SNEGSKA (reference sequence).

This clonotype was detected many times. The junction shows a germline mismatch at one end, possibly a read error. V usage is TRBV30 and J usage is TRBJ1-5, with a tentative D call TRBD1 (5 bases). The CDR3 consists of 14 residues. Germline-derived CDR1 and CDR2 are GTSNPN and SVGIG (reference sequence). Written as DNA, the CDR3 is TGTGCCTGGAGTACGGGGACGGGGGATCAACCCCAGCATTTT. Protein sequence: CAWSTGTGDQPQHF.

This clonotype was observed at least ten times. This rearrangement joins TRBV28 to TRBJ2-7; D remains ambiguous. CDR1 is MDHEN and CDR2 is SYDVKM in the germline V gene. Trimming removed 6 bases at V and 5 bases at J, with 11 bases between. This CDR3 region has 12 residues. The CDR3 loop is CASSAQVDEQYF. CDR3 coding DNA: TGTGCCAGCAGCGCGCAGGTGGACGAGCAGTACTTC.

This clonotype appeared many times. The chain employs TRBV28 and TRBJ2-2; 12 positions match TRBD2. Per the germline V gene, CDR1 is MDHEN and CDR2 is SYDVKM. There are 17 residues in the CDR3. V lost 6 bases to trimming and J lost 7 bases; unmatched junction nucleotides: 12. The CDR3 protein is CASSLGLAGGPGGELFF. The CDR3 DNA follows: TGTGCCAGCAGCCTCGGGCTAGCGGGAGGGCCAGGCGGGGAGCTGTTTTTT.

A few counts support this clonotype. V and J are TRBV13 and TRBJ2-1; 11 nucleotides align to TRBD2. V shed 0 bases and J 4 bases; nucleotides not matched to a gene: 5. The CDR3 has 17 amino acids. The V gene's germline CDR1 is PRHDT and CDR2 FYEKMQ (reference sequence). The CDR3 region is CASSLGFGTSGYNEQFF. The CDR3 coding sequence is TGTGCCAGCAGCTTAGGGTTTGGGACTAGCGGATACAATGAGCAGTTCTTC.

The chain's CDR3 is CASSVGGGQGLAGHDEQFF. DNA for the CDR3: TGTGCCAGCAGCGTAGGGGGTGGACAGGGACTAGCAGGACACGATGAGCAGTTCTTC. J is TRBJ2-1 and V is TRBV3-1; D perhaps matches TRBD2 (9 bases). Germline CDR1 LGHDT, CDR2 YNNKEL (reference sequence). Trimming shortened V by 5 bases and J by 8 bases, and 31 bases separated the two germline ends. The CDR3 extends over 19 amino acids.

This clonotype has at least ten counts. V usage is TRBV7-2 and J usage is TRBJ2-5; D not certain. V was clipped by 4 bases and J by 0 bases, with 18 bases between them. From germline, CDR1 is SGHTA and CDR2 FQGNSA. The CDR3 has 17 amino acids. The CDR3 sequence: CASSSRPDLSYQETQYF. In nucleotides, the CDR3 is TGTGCCAGCAGCTCCCGCCCCGATCTTTCGTACCAAGAGACCCAGTACTTC.

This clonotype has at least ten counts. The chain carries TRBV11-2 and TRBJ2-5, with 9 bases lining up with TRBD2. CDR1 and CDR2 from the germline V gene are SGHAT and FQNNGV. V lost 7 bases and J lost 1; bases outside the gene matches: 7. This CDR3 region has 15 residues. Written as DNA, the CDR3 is TGTGCCAGCAACCTCGGGACTAGCATCCAAGAGACCCAGTACTTC. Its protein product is CASNLGTSIQETQYF.

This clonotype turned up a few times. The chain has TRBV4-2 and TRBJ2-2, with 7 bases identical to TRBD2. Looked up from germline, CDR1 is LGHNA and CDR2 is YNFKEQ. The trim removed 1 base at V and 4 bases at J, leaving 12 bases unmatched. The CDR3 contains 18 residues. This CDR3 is CASSQVLSQGGVTGELFF. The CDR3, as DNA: TGTGCCAGCAGCCAAGTCTTAAGTCAGGGAGGGGTCACCGGGGAGCTGTTTTTT.

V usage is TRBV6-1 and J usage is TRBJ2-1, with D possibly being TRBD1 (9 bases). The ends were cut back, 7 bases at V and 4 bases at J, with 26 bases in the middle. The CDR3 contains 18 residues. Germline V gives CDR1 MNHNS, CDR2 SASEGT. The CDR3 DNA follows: TGTGCCAGCACTAAAACAGGGGGCGGGATAGCGGGGTACAATGAGCAGTTCTTC. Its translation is CASTKTGGGIAGYNEQFF.

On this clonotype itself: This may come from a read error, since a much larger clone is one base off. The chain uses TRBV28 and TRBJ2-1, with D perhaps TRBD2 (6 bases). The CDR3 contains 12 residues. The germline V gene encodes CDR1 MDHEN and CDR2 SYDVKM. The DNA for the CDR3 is TGTGGTAGCGGACCAACCTACAATGAGCAGCTCTTC. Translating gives CGSGPTYNEQLF.

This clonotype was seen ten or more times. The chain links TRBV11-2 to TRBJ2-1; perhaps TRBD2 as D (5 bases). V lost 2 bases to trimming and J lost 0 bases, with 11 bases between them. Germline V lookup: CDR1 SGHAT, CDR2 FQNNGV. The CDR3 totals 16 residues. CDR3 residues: CASSLMGASSYNEQFF. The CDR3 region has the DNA TGTGCCAGCAGCTTAATGGGAGCAAGCTCCTACAATGAGCAGTTCTTC.

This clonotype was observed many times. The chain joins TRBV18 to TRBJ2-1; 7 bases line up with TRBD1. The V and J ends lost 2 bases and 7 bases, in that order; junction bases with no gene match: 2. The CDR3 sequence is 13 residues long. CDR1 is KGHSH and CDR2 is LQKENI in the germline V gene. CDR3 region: CASSPSRGNEQFF. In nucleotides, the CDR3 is TGTGCCAGCTCACCATCCAGGGGGAATGAGCAGTTCTTC. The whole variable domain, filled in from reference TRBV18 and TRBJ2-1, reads NAGVMQNPRHLVRRRGQEARLRCSPMKGHSHVYWYRQLPEEGLKFMVYLQKENIIDESGMPKERFSAEFPKEGPSILRIQQVVRGDSAAYFCASSPSRGNEQFFGPGTRLTVL.

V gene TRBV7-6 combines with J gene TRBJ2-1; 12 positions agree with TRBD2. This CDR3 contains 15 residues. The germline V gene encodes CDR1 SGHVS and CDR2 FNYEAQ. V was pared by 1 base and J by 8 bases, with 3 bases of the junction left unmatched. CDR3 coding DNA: TGTGCCAGCAGCTTAGTCGGACTAGCGGGGTATGAGCAGTTCTTC. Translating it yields CASSLVGLAGYEQFF.

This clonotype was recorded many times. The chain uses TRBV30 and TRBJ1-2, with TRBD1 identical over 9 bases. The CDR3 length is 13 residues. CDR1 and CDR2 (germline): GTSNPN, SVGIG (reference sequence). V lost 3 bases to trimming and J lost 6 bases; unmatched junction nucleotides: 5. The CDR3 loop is CAWSQGQGNGYTF. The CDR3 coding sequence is TGTGCCTGGAGCCAGGGACAGGGTAATGGCTACACCTTC.

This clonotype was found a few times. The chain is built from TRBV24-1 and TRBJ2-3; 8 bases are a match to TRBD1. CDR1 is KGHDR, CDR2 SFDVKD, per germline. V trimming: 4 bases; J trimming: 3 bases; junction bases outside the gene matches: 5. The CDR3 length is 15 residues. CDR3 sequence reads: CATSDHGQGTDTQYF. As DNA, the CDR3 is TGTGCCACCAGTGACCACGGACAGGGAACAGATACGCAGTATTTT.

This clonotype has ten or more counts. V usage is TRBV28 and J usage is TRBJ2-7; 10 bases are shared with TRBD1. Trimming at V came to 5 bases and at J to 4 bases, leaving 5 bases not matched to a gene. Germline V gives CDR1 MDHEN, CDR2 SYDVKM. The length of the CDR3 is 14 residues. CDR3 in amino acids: CASSRDRGPYEQYF. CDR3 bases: TGTGCCAGCAGTCGCGACAGGGGGCCGTACGAGCAGTACTTC. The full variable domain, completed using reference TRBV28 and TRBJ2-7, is DVKVTQSSRYLVKRTGEKVFLECVQDMDHENMFWYRQDPGLGLRLIYFSYDVKMKEKGDIPEGYSVSREKKERFSLILESASTNQTSMYLCASSRDRGPYEQYFGPGTRLTVT.

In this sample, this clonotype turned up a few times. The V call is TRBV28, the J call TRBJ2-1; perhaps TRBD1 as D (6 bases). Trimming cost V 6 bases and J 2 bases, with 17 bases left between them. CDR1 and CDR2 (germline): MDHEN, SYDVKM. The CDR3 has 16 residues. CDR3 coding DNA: TGTGCCAGCAGCTCCAGGGGCGGAGCCCCCTACAATGAGCAGTTCTTC. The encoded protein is CASSSRGGAPYNEQFF. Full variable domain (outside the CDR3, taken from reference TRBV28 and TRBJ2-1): DVKVTQSSRYLVKRTGEKVFLECVQDMDHENMFWYRQDPGLGLRLIYFSYDVKMKEKGDIPEGYSVSREKKERFSLILESASTNQTSMYLCASSSRGGAPYNEQFFGPGTRLTVL.

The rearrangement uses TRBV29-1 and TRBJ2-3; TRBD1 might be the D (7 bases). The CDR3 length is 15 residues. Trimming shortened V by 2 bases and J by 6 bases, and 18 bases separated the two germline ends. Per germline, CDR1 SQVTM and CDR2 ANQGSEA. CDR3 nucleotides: TGCAGCGTTGAACGACAGGGCCCCGCGGGGGATACGCAGTATTTT. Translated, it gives CSVERQGPAGDTQYF.

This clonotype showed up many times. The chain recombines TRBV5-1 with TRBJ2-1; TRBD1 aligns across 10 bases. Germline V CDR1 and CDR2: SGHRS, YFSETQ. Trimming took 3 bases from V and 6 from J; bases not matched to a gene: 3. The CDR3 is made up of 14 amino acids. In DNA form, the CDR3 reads TGCGCCAGCAGCTCCGGGACAGGGGCCAATGAGCAGTTCTTC. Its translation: CASSSGTGANEQFF.

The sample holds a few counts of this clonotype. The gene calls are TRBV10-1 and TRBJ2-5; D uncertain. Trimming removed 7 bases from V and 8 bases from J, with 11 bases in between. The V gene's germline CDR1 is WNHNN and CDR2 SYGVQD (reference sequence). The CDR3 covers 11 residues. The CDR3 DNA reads TGCGCCAGCATTCCCCCTGAAACCCAGTACTTC. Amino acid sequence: CASIPPETQYF.

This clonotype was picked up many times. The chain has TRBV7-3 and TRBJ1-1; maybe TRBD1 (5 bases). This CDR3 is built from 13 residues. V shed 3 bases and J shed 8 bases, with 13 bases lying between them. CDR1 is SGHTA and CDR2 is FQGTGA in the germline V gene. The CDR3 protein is CASSFVGQGEAFF. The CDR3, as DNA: TGTGCCAGCAGCTTCGTAGGTCAGGGCGAAGCTTTCTTT.

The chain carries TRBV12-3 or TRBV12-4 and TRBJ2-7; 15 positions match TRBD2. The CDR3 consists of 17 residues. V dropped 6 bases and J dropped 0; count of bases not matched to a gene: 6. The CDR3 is CASRVGLAGGPSYEQYF. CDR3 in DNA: TGTGCCAGCAGGGTCGGACTAGCGGGAGGGCCCTCCTACGAGCAGTACTTC.

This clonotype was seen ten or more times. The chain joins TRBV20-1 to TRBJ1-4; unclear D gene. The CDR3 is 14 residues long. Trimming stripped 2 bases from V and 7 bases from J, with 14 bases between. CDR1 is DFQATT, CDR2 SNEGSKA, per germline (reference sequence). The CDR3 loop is CSARMRVGGEKLFF. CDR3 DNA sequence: TGCAGTGCTAGAATGAGGGTAGGAGGTGAAAAACTGTTTTTT.

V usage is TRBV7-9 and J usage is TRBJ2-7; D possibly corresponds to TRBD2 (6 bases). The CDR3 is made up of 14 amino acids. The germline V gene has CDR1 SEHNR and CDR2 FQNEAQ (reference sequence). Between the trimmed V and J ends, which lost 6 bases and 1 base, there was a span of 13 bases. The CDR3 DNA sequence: TGTGCCAGCAGTACCGGGACTTCTTCCTACGAGCAGTACTTC. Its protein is CASSTGTSSYEQYF.

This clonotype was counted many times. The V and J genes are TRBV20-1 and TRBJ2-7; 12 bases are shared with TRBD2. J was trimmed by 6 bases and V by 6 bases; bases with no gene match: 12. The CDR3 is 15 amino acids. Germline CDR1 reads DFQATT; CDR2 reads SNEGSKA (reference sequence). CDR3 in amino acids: CSAARPSGRESEQYF. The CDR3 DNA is TGCAGTGCCGCCCGACCTAGCGGGAGGGAAAGCGAGCAGTACTTC.